One and the same sample provided the 5 T cell receptor beta chains below, sequenced in a study of blood T cells in healthy people across ages. PCR was performed a second time for about 7 to 11 cycles using a sample-barcoded 5' primer and a J-beta primer mix. Via MiXCR, TCRdb re-called the 5' RACE reads, giving one row per CDR3 protein. The sample shows 600,000 to 850,000 distinct CDR3 sequences, approximately 25% of them seen only once. The same sample was also studied in work on T cells of mothers and their children.

Sequenced input: blood. Every receptor here comes from a boy aged 5 to 17 in good health.

The J gene is TRBJ1-4, the V gene TRBV29-1; D is possibly TRBD1 (5 bases). V was trimmed by 5 bases and J by 0 bases, leaving 10 bases between them. The germline gives CDR1 SQVTM, CDR2 ANQGSEA. The CDR3 runs to 14 residues. The CDR3 loop is CSVRGSTTNEKLFF. The DNA for the CDR3 is TGCAGCGTTAGGGGCAGCACAACTAATGAAAAACTGTTTTTT.

This clonotype was detected only a few times. The J gene is TRBJ2-7, the V gene TRBV7-2; TRBD2 matches 10 bases. This CDR3 is built from 17 residues. Germline V gene data show CDR1 as SGHTA and CDR2 as FQGNSA. V trimming: 1 base; J trimming: 3 bases; junction bases outside the gene matches: 9. The CDR3 loop is CASSLVYSSGRIYEQYF. DNA for the CDR3: TGTGCCAGCAGCTTAGTTTATTCTAGCGGGAGAATCTACGAGCAGTACTTC.

This clonotype appeared a few times. The chain uses TRBV5-1 and TRBJ2-2; TRBD2 matches at 9 bases. Germline CDR1 and CDR2: SGHRS and YFSETQ. CDR3 size: 15 residues. The V and J ends lost 6 bases and 6 bases, in that order; junction bases with no gene match: 9. The CDR3 spells CASTLKTSGPGELFF. CDR3 DNA: TGCGCCAGCACCCTCAAAACTAGCGGGCCCGGGGAGCTGTTTTTT. Combining the CDR3 with reference TRBV5-1 and TRBJ2-2 gives the whole variable domain KAGVTQTPRYLIKTRGQQVTLSCSPISGHRSVSWYQQTPGQGLQFLFEYFSETQRNKGNFPGRFSGRQFSNSRSEMNVSTLELGDSALYLCASTLKTSGPGELFFGEGSRLTVL.

This clonotype was seen a few times. This chain links TRBV5-5 with TRBJ2-3, with 9 bases fitting TRBD2. V shed 1 base, J shed 6 bases, and the junction held 9 bases outside the gene matches. The germline gives CDR1 SGHKS, CDR2 YYEKEE (reference sequence). The CDR3 runs 16 residues. Here the CDR3 reads CASSLRLAGAEDTQYF. CDR3 DNA sequence: TGTGCCAGCAGCTTGAGGTTAGCGGGGGCGGAGGATACGCAGTATTTT.

The chain couples TRBV7-2 to TRBJ2-7, with D possibly TRBD2 on 6 matching bases. Per the germline V gene, CDR1 is SGHTA and CDR2 is FQGNSA. Trimming pared 5 bases from V and 1 base from J, leaving 18 bases between. This CDR3 region has 16 residues. The CDR3 coding sequence is TGTACCAGCAGCCGGATTTTGGTAGCGGAATCCTACGAGCAGTACTTC. Amino acid sequence: CTSSRILVAESYEQYF.